Reported below is one TCR beta chain. The CDR3 is 16 residues long. Germline V gene lookup returns CDR1 LGHDT and CDR2 YNNKEL (reference sequence). The V and J ends lost 1 base and 12 bases, in that order; junction bases with no gene match: 8. The sample comes from a study of blood T cell repertoires in COVID-19. Study-wide context: Some COVID-19 samples were acute and others convalescent; all came from the United States, Italy and Spain. T cells, B-cell-depleted T cells, or PBMCs supplied cDNA or gDNA.

Here immunoSEQ multiplex PCR was the method, and the copy in TCRdb shows in-frame clones only, minus some. The profile shows approximately 200,000 clones, around 88% of them singletons. The sequencing input was peripheral blood. The receptor comes from a man in his late teens or twenties with active or convalescent COVID-19. This rearrangement joins TRBV3-1 (or the pseudogene TRBV3-2) to TRBJ2-1, with 14 bases aligning to TRBD2. CDR3: CASSQGTSGRLGAQFF. CDR3 sequence (DNA): TGTGCCAGCAGCCAAGGGACTAGCGGGAGGCTCGGAGCGCAGTTCTTC.